Listed here are 21 T cell receptor beta chains from one sample, sequenced in a study of technical replicates of blood from four donors. The assay was immunoSEQ multiplex PCR, and TCRdb's table has in-frame clones only and misses some. This table has more than 60,000 clones, approximately 87% appearing once. The specimen sequenced was PBMCs. The receptors originated from a human donor in good health. Some clones in this sample may be carry-over from other donors' samples.

The chain carries TRBV5-1 and TRBJ2-7, with TRBD2 as a possible D gene (6 bases). This CDR3 contains 14 residues. Germline assignment: CDR1 SGHRS and CDR2 YFSETQ. V gave up 1 base and J gave up 1 base, with 9 bases separating them. The CDR3 sequence: CASSLSGRSYEQYF. In nucleotides, the CDR3 is TGCGCCAGCAGCTTGTCCGGGAGATCCTACGAGCAGTACTTC.

The rearrangement joins TRBV5-1 to TRBJ2-2, with TRBD1 identical over 10 bases. After removal of 0 bases from V and 4 bases from J, the junction contained 6 bases not matched to a gene. Germline V gene data show CDR1 as SGHRS and CDR2 as YFSETQ. This CDR3 comprises 17 residues. CDR3 DNA: TGCGCCAGCAGCTTGGAAGACAGGGGGCGAAGCACCGGGGAGCTGTTTTTT. This gives the protein CASSLEDRGRSTGELFF.

This clone was detected a few times. Here the CDR3 reads CASSIAGQGVGGYTF. In nucleotides, the CDR3 is TGTGCCAGCAGCATAGCGGGACAGGGGGTCGGTGGCTACACCTTC. This chain links TRBV7-3 with TRBJ1-2; 11 bases map to TRBD1. From germline, CDR1 is SGHTA and CDR2 FQGTGA. This CDR3 is built from 15 residues. With V trimmed by 5 bases and J by 7 bases, 9 bases remained unmatched.

This sequence joins TRBV7-2 and TRBJ1-5, with 8 bases lining up with TRBD1. The germline V gene has CDR1 SGHTA and CDR2 FQGNSA. The trim removed 3 bases at V and 2 bases at J, leaving 3 bases unmatched. This CDR3 has 15 residues. The CDR3 nucleotides read TGTGCCAGCAGCTTGCCACAGGGGGGCAATCAGCCCCAGCATTTT. This sequence encodes CASSLPQGGNQPQHF.

This chain joins TRBV30 and TRBJ1-5; D remains ambiguous. Germline CDR1 reads GTSNPN; CDR2 reads SVGIG (reference sequence). With 3 bases removed from V and 5 bases from J, the gap between germline ends came to 11 bases. The CDR3 spans 13 residues. The CDR3 bases are TGTGCCTGGAGCGGGCGGGCTGATCAGCCCCAGCATTTT. Amino acids: CAWSGRADQPQHF.

This chain uses TRBV13 with TRBJ2-5, with 11 bases matching TRBD2. J was trimmed by 2 bases and V by 1 base; bases with no gene match: 3. Germline V gene data show CDR1 as PRHDT and CDR2 as FYEKMQ (reference sequence). This CDR3 comprises 16 residues. The CDR3 here is CASSLATSGVQETQYF. Here the CDR3 DNA reads TGTGCCAGCAGCTTAGCGACTAGCGGGGTACAAGAGACCCAGTACTTC.

The chain combines TRBV7-2 with TRBJ2-5, with D perhaps matching TRBD2 (7 bases). This CDR3 is 14 amino acids long. Germline loops: CDR1 SGHTA, CDR2 FQGNSA. Trimming stripped 5 bases from V and 5 bases from J, with 15 bases between. The CDR3 bases are TGTGCCAGCAGCCCGATCCGGGGGGCTGAGACCCAGTACTTC. Translated, it gives CASSPIRGAETQYF.

The rearrangement links TRBV19 to TRBJ2-5; D is perhaps TRBD1 (6 bases). The ends were cut back, 5 bases at V and 3 bases at J, with 16 bases in the middle. The V gene's germline CDR1 is LNHDA and CDR2 SQIVND (reference sequence). This CDR3 comprises 15 residues. The CDR3 nucleotides read TGTGCCAGTAGTCTCCGGGTAGGGGGTAAAGAGACCCAGTACTTC. Translated: CASSLRVGGKETQYF.

The CDR3 protein is CASSGSIGQGAYGNTIYF. The CDR3 bases are TGTGCCAGCAGTGGGAGTATCGGACAGGGGGCGTATGGAAACACCATATATTTT. The chain recombines TRBV6-1 with TRBJ1-3; TRBD1 aligns across 11 bases. The trim removed 4 bases at V and 3 bases at J, leaving 11 bases unmatched. The CDR3 is 18 residues long. Germline CDR1 MNHNS, CDR2 SASEGT.

The J gene is TRBJ1-3, the V gene TRBV4-3; a weak D match, TRBD1 (6 bases). Trimming removed 0 bases at V and 0 bases at J, with 15 bases between. Germline CDR1 LGHNA, CDR2 YSLEER. The CDR3 extends over 18 amino acids. Here the CDR3 reads CASSQDLVGQSSGNTIYF. For the CDR3, the DNA is TGCGCCAGCAGCCAAGATCTAGTCGGACAGAGCTCTGGAAACACCATATATTTT.

J is TRBJ2-2 and V is TRBV10-3; TRBD1 aligns across 12 bases. CDR1 and CDR2 from the germline V gene are ENHRY and SYGVKD. The CDR3 runs to 14 residues. Germline trimming cut 11 bases from V and 6 bases from J; bases unmatched to any gene: 7. The CDR3 region has the DNA TGTGCCGTATCCGGGACAGGGGGCTCCGGGGAGCTGTTTTTT. It yields the protein CAVSGTGGSGELFF.

The chain joins TRBV19 to TRBJ1-1; 9 bases line up with TRBD1. This CDR3 has 16 amino acids. The V segment lost 7 bases and the J segment 1 base; nucleotides outside the gene matches: 10. The germline CDR1 and CDR2 sequences are LNHDA and SQIVND (reference sequence). CDR3 region: CASNSPDRGRNTEAFF. The CDR3 region has the DNA TGTGCCAGTAATTCACCGGACAGGGGACGGAACACTGAAGCTTTCTTT. Drawing the rest from reference TRBV19 and TRBJ1-1, the complete variable domain is DGGITQSPKYLFRKEGQNVTLSCEQNLNHDAMYWYRQDPGQGLRLIYYSQIVNDFQKGDIAEGYSVSREKKESFPLTVTSAQKNPTAFYLCASNSPDRGRNTEAFFGQGTRLTVV.

The chain links TRBV2 to TRBJ1-1, with a weak D call TRBD1 (5 bases). Germline V gene sequence: CDR1 SNHLY, CDR2 FYNNEI. Trimming shortened V by 3 bases and J by 1 base, and 9 bases separated the two germline ends. CDR3 length equals 14 residues. CDR3 amino acids: CASSEQGRNTEAFF. Written as DNA, the CDR3 is TGTGCCAGCAGTGAGCAGGGAAGGAACACTGAAGCTTTCTTT.

For the CDR3, the DNA is TGTGCCAAGGGGGACACCGGGGAGCTGTTTTTT. This gives the protein CAKGDTGELFF. This sequence joins TRBV7-9 and TRBJ2-2; D perhaps matches TRBD1 (6 bases). V lost 10 bases and J 3 bases, leaving 6 bases between the germline ends. CDR3 size: 11 residues. CDR1 SEHNR and CDR2 FQNEAQ come from the germline V gene (reference sequence).

Only a few counts were recorded for this clone. This sequence joins TRBV12-5 and TRBJ1-4; 9 bases align to TRBD1. The CDR3 has 16 amino acids. CDR1 is LGHNT, CDR2 FRNRAP, per germline. V dropped 7 bases and J dropped 1; count of bases not matched to a gene: 7. The CDR3 coding sequence is TGTGCTAGTGATTCACAGGGGGCAGGAACTAATGAAAAACTGTTTTTT. This codes for CASDSQGAGTNEKLFF.

This chain joins TRBV7-9 and TRBJ2-7; 10 bases agree with TRBD1. With V trimmed by 1 base and J by 6 bases, 3 bases remained unmatched. Germline V gene sequence: CDR1 SEHNR, CDR2 FQNEAQ (reference sequence). The CDR3 length is 14 residues. CDR3 in DNA: TGTGCCAGCAGCTTAGAGGGGACAGGGGTCGAGCAGTACTTC. Encoded protein: CASSLEGTGVEQYF.

As DNA, the CDR3 is TGTGCCAGTCGCACATCCAGCTCCTACAATGAGCAGTTCTTC. Its protein product is CASRTSSSYNEQFF. The chain links TRBV19 to TRBJ2-1, with D hard to call. CDR3 length equals 14 residues. Trimming left V 8 bases short and J 0 bases short, with 11 bases between. Germline CDR1 reads LNHDA; CDR2 reads SQIVND (reference sequence).

The chain joins TRBV9 to TRBJ2-7, with 8 bases identical to TRBD2. There are 14 residues in the CDR3. The germline gives CDR1 SGDLS, CDR2 YYNGEE. Trimming removed 0 bases from V and 6 bases from J; junction bases left unmatched: 5. This chain's CDR3 is CASSVDGGASEQYF. Here the CDR3 DNA reads TGTGCCAGCAGCGTAGACGGGGGGGCGAGCGAGCAGTACTTC.

This chain uses TRBV18 with TRBJ2-1, with 12 bases identical to TRBD1. Germline V gene sequence: CDR1 KGHSH, CDR2 LQKENI. The CDR3 runs 15 residues. The ends lost 6 bases at V and 7 bases at J; junction bases unmatched: 7. The CDR3 DNA follows: TGTGCCAGCTCGCTGGGACAGGGGGCGGCTAATGAGCAGTTCTTC. It yields the protein CASSLGQGAANEQFF.

J is TRBJ2-3 and V is TRBV5-1, with 10 bases fitting TRBD2. The J segment lost 1 base and the V segment lost 5 bases, leaving 7 bases of the junction unmatched. CDR3 length: 16 residues. The germline V gene encodes CDR1 SGHRS and CDR2 YFSETQ. The CDR3 DNA reads TGCGCCAGCAGAGTGAAAAGCGGGGGGGGCACAGATACGCAGTATTTT. Translation: CASRVKSGGGTDTQYF. Drawing the rest from reference TRBV5-1 and TRBJ2-3, the complete variable domain is KAGVTQTPRYLIKTRGQQVTLSCSPISGHRSVSWYQQTPGQGLQFLFEYFSETQRNKGNFPGRFSGRQFSNSRSEMNVSTLELGDSALYLCASRVKSGGGTDTQYFGPGTRLTVL.

The V call is TRBV7-7, the J call TRBJ2-5, with 11 bases aligning to TRBD1. V shed 5 bases and J 4 bases; nucleotides not matched to a gene: 9. This CDR3 is 16 amino acids long. Germline V gene lookup returns CDR1 SSHAT and CDR2 FNYEAQ (reference sequence). This CDR3 reads CASSPVGTGGLETQYF. The CDR3 DNA is TGTGCCAGCAGCCCGGTCGGGACAGGGGGTCTAGAGACCCAGTACTTC.